This TCR beta chain originates from a study of cytotoxic CD8 clonotypes in ibrutinib-treated CLL. About the study: Of a cohort that held some eleven relapsed/refractory and roughly 14 treatment-naive patients, around 17 were IGHV unmutated. Study-level points and caveats: Rising at ibrutinib response, clonality subsequently fell back toward baseline at progression.

Sequencing sought depths of 1 in 200,000 to 1 in 1 million T cells. Here immunoSEQ multiplex PCR was the method, and the copy in TCRdb shows in-frame clones only, minus some. The data show 300,000 to 350,000 clones, about 80% seen once. CDR3 length equals 15 residues. The germline V gene has CDR1 SGHAT and CDR2 FQNNGV. V gave up 5 bases and J gave up 4 bases, with 17 bases separating them. On this clone itself: Its antigen is not identified.

Frozen PBMC stocks contributed around 1.9 micrograms of genomic DNA to the TCR beta libraries. The clonotype comes from a human donor with chronic lymphocytic leukemia. The V and J genes are TRBV11-2 and TRBJ2-5, with D possibly called TRBD1 or TRBD2 (5 bases each). Sequencing used PBMCs, obtained before ibrutinib treatment. In nucleotides, the CDR3 is TGTGCCAGCAGCCCCAGGGAGTGGGCAGGAGAGACCCAGTACTTC. Amino acid sequence: CASSPREWAGETQYF.